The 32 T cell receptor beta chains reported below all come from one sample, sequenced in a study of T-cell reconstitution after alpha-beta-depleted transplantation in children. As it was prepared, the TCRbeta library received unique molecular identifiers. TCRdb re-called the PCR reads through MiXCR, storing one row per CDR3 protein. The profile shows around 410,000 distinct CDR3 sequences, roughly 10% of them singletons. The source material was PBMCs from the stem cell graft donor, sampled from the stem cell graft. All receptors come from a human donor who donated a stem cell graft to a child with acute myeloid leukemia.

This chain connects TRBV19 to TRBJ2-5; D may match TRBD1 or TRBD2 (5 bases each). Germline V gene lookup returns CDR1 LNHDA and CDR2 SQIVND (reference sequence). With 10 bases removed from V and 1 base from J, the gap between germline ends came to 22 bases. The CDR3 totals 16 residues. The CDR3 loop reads CATGTLSPGFQETQYF. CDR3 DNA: TGTGCCACTGGGACCCTGAGTCCAGGTTTCCAAGAGACCCAGTACTTC. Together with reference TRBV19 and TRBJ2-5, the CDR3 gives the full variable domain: DGGITQSPKYLFRKEGQNVTLSCEQNLNHDAMYWYRQDPGQGLRLIYYSQIVNDFQKGDIAEGYSVSREKKESFPLTVTSAQKNPTAFYLCATGTLSPGFQETQYFGPGTRLLVL.

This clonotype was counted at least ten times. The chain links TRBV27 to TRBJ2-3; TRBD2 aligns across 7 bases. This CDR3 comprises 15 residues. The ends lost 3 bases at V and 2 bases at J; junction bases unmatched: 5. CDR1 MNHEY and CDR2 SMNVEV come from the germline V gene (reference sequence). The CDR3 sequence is CASSFGGGLTDTQYF. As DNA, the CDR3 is TGTGCCAGCAGTTTTGGGGGGGGTCTCACAGATACGCAGTATTTT.

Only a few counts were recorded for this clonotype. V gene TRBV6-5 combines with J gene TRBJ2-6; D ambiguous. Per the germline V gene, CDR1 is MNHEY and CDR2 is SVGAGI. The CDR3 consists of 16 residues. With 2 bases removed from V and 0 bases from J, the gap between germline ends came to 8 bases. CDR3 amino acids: CASSYLSPSGANVLTF. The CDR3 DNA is TGTGCCAGCAGTTACCTTTCTCCCTCTGGGGCCAACGTCCTGACTTTC.

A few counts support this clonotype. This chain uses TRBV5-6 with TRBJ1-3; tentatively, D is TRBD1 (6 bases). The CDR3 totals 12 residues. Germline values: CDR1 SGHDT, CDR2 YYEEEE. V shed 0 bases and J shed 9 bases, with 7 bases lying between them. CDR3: CASSLEGGTIYF. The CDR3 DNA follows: TGTGCCAGCAGCTTGGAGGGGGGCACCATATATTTT.

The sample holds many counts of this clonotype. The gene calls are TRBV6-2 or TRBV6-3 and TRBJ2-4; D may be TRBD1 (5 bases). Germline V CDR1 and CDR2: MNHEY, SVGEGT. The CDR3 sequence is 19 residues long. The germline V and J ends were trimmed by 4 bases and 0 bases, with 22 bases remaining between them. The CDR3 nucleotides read TGTGCCAGCAGTTCACAAGACCTGACAGCTGAGAAAGCCAAAAACATTCAGTACTTC. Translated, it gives CASSSQDLTAEKAKNIQYF.

The CDR3, as DNA: TGTGCCAGCAGCCCCCGACATGGGTCCAATCAGCCCCAGCATTTT. Protein: CASSPRHGSNQPQHF. This sequence joins TRBV7-2 and TRBJ1-5; no firm D call. V was cut by 5 bases and J by 3 bases, with 14 bases left in between. Germline-derived CDR1 and CDR2 are SGHTA and FQGNSA. This CDR3 comprises 15 residues. Drawing the rest from reference TRBV7-2 and TRBJ1-5, the complete variable domain is GAGVSQSPSNKVTEKGKDVELRCDPISGHTALYWYRQSLGQGLEFLIYFQGNSAPDKSGLPSDRFSAERTGGSVSTLTIQRTQQEDSAVYLCASSPRHGSNQPQHFGDGTRLSIL.

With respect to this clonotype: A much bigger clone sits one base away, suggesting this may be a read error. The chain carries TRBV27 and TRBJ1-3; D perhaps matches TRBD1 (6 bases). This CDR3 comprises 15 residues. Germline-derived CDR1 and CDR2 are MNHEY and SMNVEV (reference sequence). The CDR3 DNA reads TGTGCCAGCAGTGCAGGGGTCCCCTCTGGAACCACCATATATTTT. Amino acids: CASSAGVPSGTTIYF.

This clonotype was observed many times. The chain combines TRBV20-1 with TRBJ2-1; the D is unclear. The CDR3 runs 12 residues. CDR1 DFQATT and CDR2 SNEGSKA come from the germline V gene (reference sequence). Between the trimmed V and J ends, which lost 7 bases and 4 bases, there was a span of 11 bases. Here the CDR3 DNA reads TGCAGTGTCCCCGACGGGTACAATGAGCAGTTCTTC. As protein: CSVPDGYNEQFF.

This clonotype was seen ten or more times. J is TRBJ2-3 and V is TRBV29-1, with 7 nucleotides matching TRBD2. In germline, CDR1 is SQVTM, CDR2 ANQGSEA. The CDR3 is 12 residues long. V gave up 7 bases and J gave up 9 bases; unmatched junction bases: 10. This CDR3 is CSARLASGTQYF. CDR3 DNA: TGCAGCGCCCGCCTGGCTAGCGGAACGCAGTATTTT.

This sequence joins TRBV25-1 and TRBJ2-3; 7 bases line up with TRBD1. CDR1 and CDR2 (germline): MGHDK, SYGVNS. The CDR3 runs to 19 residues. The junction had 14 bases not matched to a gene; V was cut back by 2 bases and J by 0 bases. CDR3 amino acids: CASSERNRTGLDSTDTQYF. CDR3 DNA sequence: TGTGCCAGCAGTGAACGTAATCGGACAGGACTCGATAGCACAGATACGCAGTATTTT.

The CDR3 DNA sequence: TGTGCCAGCAGCCCGTTGGACGAGCAGTACTTC. Residues: CASSPLDEQYF. This chain joins TRBV7-8 and TRBJ2-7; no clear D gene. V was pared by 5 bases and J by 5 bases, with 7 bases between. The CDR3 is 11 residues long. CDR1 is SGHVS and CDR2 is FQNEAQ in the germline V gene.

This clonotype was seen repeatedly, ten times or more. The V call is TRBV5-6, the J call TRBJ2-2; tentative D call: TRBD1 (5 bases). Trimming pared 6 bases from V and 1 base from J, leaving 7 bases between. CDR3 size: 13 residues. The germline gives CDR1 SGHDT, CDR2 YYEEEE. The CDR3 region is CASKDKNTGELFF. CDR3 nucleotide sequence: TGTGCCAGCAAGGACAAGAACACCGGGGAGCTGTTTTTT.

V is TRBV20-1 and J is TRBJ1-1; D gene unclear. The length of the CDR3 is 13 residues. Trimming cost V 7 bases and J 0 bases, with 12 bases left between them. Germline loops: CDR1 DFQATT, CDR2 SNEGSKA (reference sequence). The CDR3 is CSVGGSMNTEAFF. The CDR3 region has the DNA TGCAGTGTGGGAGGAAGTATGAACACTGAAGCTTTCTTT.

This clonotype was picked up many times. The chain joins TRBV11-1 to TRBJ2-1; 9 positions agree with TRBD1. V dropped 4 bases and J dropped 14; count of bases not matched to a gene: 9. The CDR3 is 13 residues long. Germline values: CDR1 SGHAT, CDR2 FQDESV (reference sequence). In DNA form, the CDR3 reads TGTGCCAGCAGCTCTCATATCCGGGACAGGGAGTTCTTC. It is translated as CASSSHIRDREFF.

The CDR3 region is CASSFLDGGAYSSDTQYF. The CDR3, as DNA: TGTGCCAGCAGCTTTCTTGACGGGGGGGCCTACTCGTCAGATACGCAGTATTTT. The rearrangement uses TRBV11-2 and TRBJ2-3; 8 positions match TRBD2. The V segment lost 3 bases and the J segment 4 bases; nucleotides outside the gene matches: 15. This CDR3 comprises 18 residues. Germline lookup yields CDR1 SGHAT and CDR2 FQNNGV.

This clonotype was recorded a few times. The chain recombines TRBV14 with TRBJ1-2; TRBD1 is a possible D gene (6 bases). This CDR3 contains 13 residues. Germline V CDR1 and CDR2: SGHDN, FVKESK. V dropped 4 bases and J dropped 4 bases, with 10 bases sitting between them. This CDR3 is CASSPGTSYGYTF. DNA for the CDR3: TGTGCCAGCAGCCCCGGGACATCCTATGGCTACACCTTC.

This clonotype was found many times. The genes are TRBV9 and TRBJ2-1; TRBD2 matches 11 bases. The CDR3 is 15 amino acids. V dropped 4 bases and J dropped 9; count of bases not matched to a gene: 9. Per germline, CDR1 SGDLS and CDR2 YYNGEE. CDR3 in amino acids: CASSPTSGRLGEQFF. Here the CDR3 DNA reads TGTGCCAGCAGCCCTACTAGCGGGAGATTAGGTGAGCAGTTCTTC.

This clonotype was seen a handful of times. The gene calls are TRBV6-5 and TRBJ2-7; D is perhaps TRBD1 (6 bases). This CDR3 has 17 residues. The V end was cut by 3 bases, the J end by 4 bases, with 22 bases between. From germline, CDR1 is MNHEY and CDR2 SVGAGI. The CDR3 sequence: CASSYLSLRRGGYEQYF. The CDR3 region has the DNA TGTGCCAGCAGTTATTTATCGTTGCGCAGGGGTGGGTACGAGCAGTACTTC.

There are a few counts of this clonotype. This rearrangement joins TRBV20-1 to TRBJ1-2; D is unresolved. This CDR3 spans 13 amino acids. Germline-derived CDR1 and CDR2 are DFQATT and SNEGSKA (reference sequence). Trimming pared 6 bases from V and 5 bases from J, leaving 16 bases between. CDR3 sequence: CSAPNDGPYGYTF. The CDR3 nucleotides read TGCAGTGCACCGAATGACGGGCCGTATGGCTACACCTTC.

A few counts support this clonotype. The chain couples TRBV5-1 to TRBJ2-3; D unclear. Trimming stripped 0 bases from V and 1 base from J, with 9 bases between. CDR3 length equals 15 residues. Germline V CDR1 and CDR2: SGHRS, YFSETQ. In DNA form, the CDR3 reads TGCGCCAGCAGCTTGGACGAGATGGGCACAGATACGCAGTATTTT. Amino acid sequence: CASSLDEMGTDTQYF.

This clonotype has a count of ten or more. The CDR3 DNA reads TGCGCCAGCAGCTTGGACTACAATCAGCCCCAGCATTTT. It translates to CASSLDYNQPQHF. The chain couples TRBV5-1 to TRBJ1-5; no clear D. V lost 0 bases, J lost 3 bases, and 4 bases lay in between. Germline CDR1 reads SGHRS; CDR2 reads YFSETQ. This CDR3 comprises 13 residues.

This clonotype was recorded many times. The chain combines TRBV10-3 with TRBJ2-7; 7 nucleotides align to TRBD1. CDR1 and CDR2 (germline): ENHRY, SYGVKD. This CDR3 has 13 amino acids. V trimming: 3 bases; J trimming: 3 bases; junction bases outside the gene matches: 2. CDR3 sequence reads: CAISEGDSYEQYF. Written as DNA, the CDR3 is TGTGCCATCAGTGAAGGGGACAGCTACGAGCAGTACTTC.

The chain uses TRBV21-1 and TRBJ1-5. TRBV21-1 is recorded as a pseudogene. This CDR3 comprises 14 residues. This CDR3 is CASVVSDRNQPQHF. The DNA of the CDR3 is TGTGCCAGCGTCGTTAGCGACCGCAATCAGCCCCAGCATTTT.

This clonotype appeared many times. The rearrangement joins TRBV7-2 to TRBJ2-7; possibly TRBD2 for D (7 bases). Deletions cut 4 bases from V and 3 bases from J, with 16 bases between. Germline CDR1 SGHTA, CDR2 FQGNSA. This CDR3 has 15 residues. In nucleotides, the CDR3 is TGTGCCAGCAGCTCAGGGGTCGGGGGGAACTACGAGCAGTACTTC. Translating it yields CASSSGVGGNYEQYF.

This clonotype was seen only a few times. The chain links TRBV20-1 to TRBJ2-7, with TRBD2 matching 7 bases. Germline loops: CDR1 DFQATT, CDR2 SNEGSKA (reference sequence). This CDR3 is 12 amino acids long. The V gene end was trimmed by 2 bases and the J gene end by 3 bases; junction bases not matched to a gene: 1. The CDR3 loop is CSARPSGYEQYF. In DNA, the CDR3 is TGCAGTGCTAGACCTAGCGGCTACGAGCAGTACTTC.

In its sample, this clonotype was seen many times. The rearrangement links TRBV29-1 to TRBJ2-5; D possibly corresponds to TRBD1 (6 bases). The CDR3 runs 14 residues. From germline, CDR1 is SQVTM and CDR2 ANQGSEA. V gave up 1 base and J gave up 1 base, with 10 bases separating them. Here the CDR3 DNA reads TGCAGCGTTGAAGTCAGGGGAATCCAAGAGACCCAGTACTTC. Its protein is CSVEVRGIQETQYF.

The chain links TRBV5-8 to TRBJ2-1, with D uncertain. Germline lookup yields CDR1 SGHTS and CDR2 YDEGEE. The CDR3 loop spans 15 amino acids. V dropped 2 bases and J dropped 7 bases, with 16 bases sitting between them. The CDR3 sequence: CASSLLRPLGNEQFF. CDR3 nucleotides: TGTGCCAGCAGCTTATTAAGGCCCCTTGGTAATGAGCAGTTCTTC.

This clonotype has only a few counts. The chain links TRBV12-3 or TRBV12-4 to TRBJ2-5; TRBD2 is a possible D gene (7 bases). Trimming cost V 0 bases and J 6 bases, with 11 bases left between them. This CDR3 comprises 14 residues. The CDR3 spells CASSLAGGLKTQYF. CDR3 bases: TGTGCCAGCAGTTTAGCCGGGGGGCTGAAGACCCAGTACTTC.

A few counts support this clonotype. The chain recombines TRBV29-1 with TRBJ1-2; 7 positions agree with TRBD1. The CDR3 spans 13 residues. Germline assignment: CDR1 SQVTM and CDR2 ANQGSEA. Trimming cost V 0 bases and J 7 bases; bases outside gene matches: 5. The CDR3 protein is CSVEEGQLSGYTF. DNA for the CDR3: TGCAGCGTTGAAGAGGGACAGCTATCTGGCTACACCTTC.

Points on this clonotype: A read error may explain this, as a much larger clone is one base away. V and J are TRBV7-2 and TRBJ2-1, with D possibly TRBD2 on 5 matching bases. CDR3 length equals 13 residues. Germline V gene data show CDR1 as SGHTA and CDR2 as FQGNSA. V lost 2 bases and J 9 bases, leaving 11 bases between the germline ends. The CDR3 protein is CASSLCAGLEQFF. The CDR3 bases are TGTGCCAGCAGCTTATGCGCGGGTCTTGAGCAGTTCTTC.

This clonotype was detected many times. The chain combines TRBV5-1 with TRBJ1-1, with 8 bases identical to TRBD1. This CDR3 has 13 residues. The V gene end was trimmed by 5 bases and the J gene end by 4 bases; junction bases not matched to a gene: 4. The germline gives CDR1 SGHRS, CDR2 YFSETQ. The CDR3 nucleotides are TGCGCCAGCAGGACAGGGGAGGGCACTGAAGCTTTCTTT. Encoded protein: CASRTGEGTEAFF.

CDR3 region: CASSLFGLAGGNEQFF. The CDR3 DNA is TGTGCCAGCAGCCTATTTGGACTAGCGGGGGGCAATGAGCAGTTCTTC. The chain carries TRBV7-2 and TRBJ2-1, with 14 bases fitting TRBD2. The germline CDR1 and CDR2 sequences are SGHTA and FQGNSA. Trimming at V came to 5 bases and at J to 6 bases, leaving 6 bases not matched to a gene. The CDR3 has 16 amino acids.